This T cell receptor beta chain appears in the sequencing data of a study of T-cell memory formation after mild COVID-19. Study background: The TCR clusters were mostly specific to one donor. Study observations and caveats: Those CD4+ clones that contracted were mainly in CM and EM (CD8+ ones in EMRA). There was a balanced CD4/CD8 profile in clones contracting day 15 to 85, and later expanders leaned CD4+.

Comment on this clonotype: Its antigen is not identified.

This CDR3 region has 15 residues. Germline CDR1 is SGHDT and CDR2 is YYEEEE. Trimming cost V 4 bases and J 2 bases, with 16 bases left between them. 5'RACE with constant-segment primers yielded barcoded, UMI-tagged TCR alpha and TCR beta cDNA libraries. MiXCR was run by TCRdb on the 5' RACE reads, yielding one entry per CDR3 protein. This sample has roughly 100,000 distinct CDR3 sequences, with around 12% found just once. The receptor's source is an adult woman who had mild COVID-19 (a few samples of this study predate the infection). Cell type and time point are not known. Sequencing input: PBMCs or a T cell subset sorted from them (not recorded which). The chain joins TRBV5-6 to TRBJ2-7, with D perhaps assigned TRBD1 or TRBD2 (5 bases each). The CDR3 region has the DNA TGTGCCAGCAGCCGCATAGGGGACGAGGCCTACGAGCAGTACTTC. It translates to CASSRIGDEAYEQYF.